These T cell receptor beta chains were read from a single sample in a study of Ad26.COV2.S vaccination and SARS-CoV-2 variants. Here immunoSEQ multiplex PCR was the method, and the copy in TCRdb shows in-frame clones only, minus some. The sample carries roughly 380,000 clones, 70% to 90% recorded once. Sequences were derived from peripheral blood, sampled in a trial of Ad26.COV2.S vaccine versus placebo. These receptors originate from a person aged 18-65 years who received the Ad26.COV2.S COVID-19 vaccine or a placebo. The CDR3 runs from the conserved cysteine through the conserved F or W. A D gene is named only where the DNA matches it firmly. Rows may omit the clone size; those that give it use once, few, many or a size class.

TRBV28,TRBJ2-5,-,-,CASSLWGGAVQETQYF,TGTGCCAGCAGTTTATGGGGGGGAGCCGTCCAAGAGACCCAGTACTTC
TRBV25-1,TRBJ1-1,-,-,CASSEGGLTRAEAFF,TGTGCCAGCAGTGAAGGTGGCCTAACGAGGGCTGAAGCTTTCTTT
TRBV5-1,TRBJ2-7,-,-,CASSLQGPYEQYF,TGCGCCAGCAGCTTACAGGGACCCTACGAGCAGTACTTC
TRBV11-2,TRBJ2-7,few,-,CASSPSYEQYF,TGTGCCAGCAGCCCAAGCTACGAGCAGTACTTC
TRBV13,TRBJ2-7,once,-,CASSLQGGSYEQYF,TGTGCCAGCAGCTTACAGGGCGGCTCCTACGAGCAGTACTTC
TRBV7-9,TRBJ1-2,-,-,CASSSPAGNYGYTF,TGTGCCAGCAGCTCTCCTGCGGGTAACTATGGCTACACCTTC
TRBV9,TRBJ2-3,-,-,CASSVVTGGDTQYF,TGTGCCAGCAGCGTAGTTACAGGTGGTGATACGCAGTATTTT
TRBV10-1,TRBJ1-4,-,-,CASSLADRNEKLFF,TGCGCCAGCAGCCTGGCTGACAGGAATGAAAAACTGTTTTTT
TRBV7-8,TRBJ2-3,-,-,CASSRSGGRGTDTQYF,TGTGCCAGCAGCAGATCCGGAGGGCGGGGCACAGATACGCAGTATTTT
TRBV23-1,TRBJ2-2,few,-,CASSQSTGTPTGELFF,TGCGCCAGCAGTCAATCCACCGGGACCCCCACCGGGGAGCTGTTTTTT
TRBV19,TRBJ2-5,-,-,CASSITGRETQYF,TGTGCCAGTAGTATCACAGGTAGAGAGACCCAGTACTTC
TRBV2,TRBJ2-5,-,TRBD2,CASDSGSVRRETQYF,TGTGCCAGCGATAGCGGGAGTGTACGAAGGGAGACCCAGTACTTC
TRBV5-4,TRBJ1-1,-,-,CASSLLANTEAFF,TGTGCCAGCAGCTTGCTAGCGAACACTGAAGCTTTCTTT
TRBV30,TRBJ2-3,-,-,CAWSVKGADTQYF,TGTGCCTGGAGTGTAAAAGGCGCAGATACGCAGTATTTT
TRBV4-3,TRBJ2-5,-,-,CASSLWAREETQYF,TGCGCCAGCAGCCTGTGGGCCAGGGAAGAGACCCAGTACTTC
TRBV29-1,TRBJ1-1,-,-,CSVERQLSNTEAFF,TGCAGCGTTGAACGACAGTTATCGAACACTGAAGCTTTCTTT
TRBV30,TRBJ2-5,-,TRBD2,CAWSLGWTSGESGGETQYF,TGTGCCTGGAGTTTAGGGTGGACTAGCGGGGAAAGCGGAGGAGAGACCCAGTACTTC
TRBV19,TRBJ2-7,-,TRBD1,CASKNGRGPHEQYF,TGTGCCAGTAAAAACGGTAGGGGGCCCCACGAGCAGTACTTC
TRBV4-1,TRBJ2-2,-,TRBD1,CASTQLPGQLNTGELFF,TGCGCCAGCACTCAACTCCCGGGACAGTTAAACACCGGGGAGCTGTTTTTT
TRBV11-2,TRBJ2-4,-,TRBD2,CASSKTSGGAIIQYF,TGTGCCAGCAGCAAAACTAGCGGGGGGGCCATCATTCAGTACTTC
TRBV11-2,TRBJ2-5,-,TRBD1,CASSLDYPSSGGWETQYF,TGTGCCAGCAGCTTAGACTACCCTAGTTCAGGGGGCTGGGAGACCCAGTACTTC
TRBV5-1,TRBJ1-5,-,-,CASSLEEGGQPQHF,TGCGCCAGCAGCTTGGAGGAGGGAGGTCAGCCCCAGCATTTT
TRBV29-1,TRBJ2-7,-,TRBD2,CSVEGMASGNEQYF,TGCAGCGTTGAAGGTATGGCTAGCGGGAACGAGCAGTACTTC
TRBV4-3,TRBJ2-7,-,-,CASSQEAYVDSSYEQYF,TGCGCCAGCAGCCAAGAGGCCTATGTGGACAGTTCCTACGAGCAGTACTTC
TRBV5-1,TRBJ2-3,-,-,CASSLVGVLGTDTQYF,TGCGCCAGCAGCTTGGTAGGGGTTTTGGGTACAGATACGCAGTATTTT
TRBV28,TRBJ1-5,-,TRBD1,CASSLTTGGGQPQHF,TGTGCCAGCAGTTTAACCACAGGGGGCGGTCAGCCCCAGCATTTT
TRBV7-2,TRBJ1-6,few,TRBD1,CASSPGTGYNSPLHF,TGTGCCAGCAGCCCCGGGACAGGCTATAATTCACCCCTCCACTTT
TRBV11-2,TRBJ2-5,-,TRBD1,CASSLDGTGRTQYF,TGTGCCAGCAGCTTAGATGGGACAGGGAGGACCCAGTACTTC
TRBV15,TRBJ2-7,-,TRBD1,CATSRQGKQYF,TGTGCCACCTCTCGACAGGGCAAGCAGTACTTC
TRBV4-1,TRBJ2-7,-,TRBD2,CASSFRLAGDHEQYF,TGCGCCAGCAGCTTTCGACTAGCGGGGGACCACGAGCAGTACTTC
TRBV7-2,TRBJ1-2,once,-,CASSLYFPGEGGGYTF,TGTGCCAGCAGCTTATATTTCCCCGGGGAGGGGGGTGGCTACACCTTC
TRBV6-5,TRBJ2-7,-,-,CASSYSGFYEQYF,TGTGCCAGCAGTTACTCGGGGTTCTACGAGCAGTACTTC
TRBV9,TRBJ2-5,-,TRBD2,CASSVAGGPQETQYF,TGTGCCAGCAGCGTCGCGGGGGGGCCACAAGAGACCCAGTACTTC
TRBV7-9,TRBJ2-7,-,TRBD1,CASSLNANRGGEQYF,TGTGCCAGCAGCTTAAACGCAAACAGGGGTGGCGAGCAGTACTTC
TRBV19,TRBJ2-3,-,TRBD2,CASRRLASTDTQYF,TGTGCCAGTAGGAGACTAGCTAGCACAGATACGCAGTATTTT
TRBV30,TRBJ2-1,few,-,CASKPRSASSYNEQFF,TGTGCCTCCAAACCCCGCTCAGCTAGCTCCTACAATGAGCAGTTCTTC
TRBV9,TRBJ2-1,-,-,CASSERGLGNEQFF,TGTGCCAGCAGCGAACGGGGTTTGGGGAATGAGCAGTTCTTC
TRBV6-1,TRBJ2-7,-,-,CASSEGPLLEQYF,TGTGCCAGCAGTGAAGGTCCCCTACTCGAGCAGTACTTC
TRBV5-6,TRBJ1-1,-,TRBD1,CASSLLQGGTEAFF,TGTGCCAGCAGCTTACTACAGGGGGGCACTGAAGCTTTCTTT
TRBV11-2,TRBJ1-5,-,-,CASSLQGLGNQPQHF,TGTGCCAGCAGCTTACAGGGGTTGGGCAATCAGCCCCAGCATTTT
TRBV28,TRBJ2-2,-,-,CASSHLGGAGELFF,TGTGCCAGCAGCCATCTTGGGGGAGCCGGGGAGCTGTTTTTT
TRBV29-1,TRBJ2-1,-,TRBD2,CSVDSWSGGSSYNEQFF,TGCAGCGTTGATAGTTGGTCGGGAGGGAGCTCCTACAATGAGCAGTTCTTC
TRBV6-5,TRBJ2-7,-,TRBD1,CASSYSGGSDEQYF,TGTGCCAGCAGTTACTCAGGGGGCTCCGACGAGCAGTACTTC
TRBV19,TRBJ2-5,-,-,CASSKKRLETQYF,TGTGCCAGTAGTAAAAAAAGGTTAGAGACCCAGTACTTC
TRBV19,TRBJ1-5,once,TRBD1,CASSIGQGTIQPQHF,TGTGCCAGTAGTATAGGACAGGGCACGATTCAGCCCCAGCATTTT
TRBV7-2,TRBJ2-5,-,-,CASSFVQAEETQYF,TGTGCCAGCAGCTTCGTTCAGGCGGAAGAGACCCAGTACTTC
TRBV7-9,TRBJ2-4,once,-,CASSLLGVGLHF,TGTGCCAGCAGCTTATTGGGGGTGGGACTGCACTTC
TRBV10-2,TRBJ2-7,-,TRBD2,CASRPLRDIGTSGSYEQYF,TGCGCCAGCAGACCCCTCCGGGACATAGGGACTAGCGGGTCCTACGAGCAGTACTTC
TRBV9,TRBJ2-6,-,TRBD1,CASSAPGQLFSGANVLTF,TGTGCCAGCAGCGCCCCGGGACAGTTGTTCTCTGGGGCCAACGTCCTGACTTTC
TRBV21-1,TRBJ2-5,-,-,CASSKEKGLAGGQETQYF,TGTGCCAGCAGCAAAGAAAAGGGACTAGCGGGAGGGCAGGAGACCCAGTACTTC
TRBV19,TRBJ1-2,-,-,CASSIGWTNNYGYTF,TGTGCCAGTAGTATAGGCTGGACAAACAACTATGGCTACACCTTC
TRBV6-5,TRBJ2-2,few,-,CASSLPVGPLPGELFF,TGTGCCAGCAGTTTACCGGTAGGACCCCTGCCCGGGGAGCTGTTTTTT
TRBV27,TRBJ2-2,-,-,CASSPTSFAGELFF,TGTGCCAGCAGTCCAACTAGCTTTGCCGGGGAGCTGTTTTTT
TRBV10-3,TRBJ1-1,few,-,CAISGQTNTEAFF,TGTGCCATCAGTGGGCAGACGAACACTGAAGCTTTCTTT
TRBV6-5,TRBJ2-3,once,-,CASSYLTPRATDTQYF,TGTGCCAGCAGTTATTTAACCCCGAGGGCCACAGATACGCAGTATTTT